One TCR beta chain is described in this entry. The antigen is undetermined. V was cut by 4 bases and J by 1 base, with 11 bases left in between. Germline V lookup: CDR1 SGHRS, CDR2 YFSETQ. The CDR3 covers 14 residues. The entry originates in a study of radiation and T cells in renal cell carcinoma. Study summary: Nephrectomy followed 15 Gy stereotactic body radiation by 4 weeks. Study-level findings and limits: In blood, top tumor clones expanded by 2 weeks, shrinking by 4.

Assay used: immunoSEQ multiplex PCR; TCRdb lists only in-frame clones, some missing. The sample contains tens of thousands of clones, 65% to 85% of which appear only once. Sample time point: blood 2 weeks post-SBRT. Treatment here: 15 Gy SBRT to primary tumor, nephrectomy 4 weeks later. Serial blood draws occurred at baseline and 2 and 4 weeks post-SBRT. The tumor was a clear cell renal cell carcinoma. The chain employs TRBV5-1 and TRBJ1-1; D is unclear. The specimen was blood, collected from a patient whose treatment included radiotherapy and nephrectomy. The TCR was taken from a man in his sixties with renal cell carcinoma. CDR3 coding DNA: TGCGCCAGCAGCACCCGTAAGGGGAACACTGAAGCTTTCTTT. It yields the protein CASSTRKGNTEAFF.